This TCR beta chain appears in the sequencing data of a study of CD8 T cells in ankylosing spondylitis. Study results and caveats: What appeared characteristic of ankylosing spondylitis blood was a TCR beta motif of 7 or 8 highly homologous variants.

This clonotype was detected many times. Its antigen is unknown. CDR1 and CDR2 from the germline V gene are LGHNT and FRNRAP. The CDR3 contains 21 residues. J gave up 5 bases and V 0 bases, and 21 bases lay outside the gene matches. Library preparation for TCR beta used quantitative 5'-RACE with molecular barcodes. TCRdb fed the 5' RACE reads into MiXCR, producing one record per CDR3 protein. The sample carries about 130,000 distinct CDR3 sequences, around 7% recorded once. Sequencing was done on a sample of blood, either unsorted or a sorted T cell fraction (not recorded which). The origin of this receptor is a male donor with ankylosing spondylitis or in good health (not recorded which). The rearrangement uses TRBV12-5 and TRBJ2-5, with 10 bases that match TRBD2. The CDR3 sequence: CASGLVPLTSGDTGVVETQYF. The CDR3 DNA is TGTGCTAGTGGTTTGGTACCCCTTACTAGCGGGGATACGGGGGTAGTGGAGACCCAGTACTTC. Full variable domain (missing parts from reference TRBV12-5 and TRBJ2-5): DARVTQTPRHKVTEMGQEVTMRCQPILGHNTVFWYRQTMMQGLELLAYFRNRAPLDDSGMPKDRFSAEMPDATLATLKIQPSEPRDSAVYFCASGLVPLTSGDTGVVETQYFGPGTRLLVL.